What follows describes a single T cell receptor (beta chain). The antigen is undetermined. A read error may produce the germline difference seen at one junction end. The data are from a study of OX40 agonist ivuxolimab in advanced cancers. Study as a whole: Ivuxolimab is a fully human IgG2 antibody that activates OX40 (CD134). Patients assigned to dose escalation were diagnosed with hepatocellular carcinoma, melanoma, renal cell or head and neck cancer.

The CDR3 extends over 13 amino acids. Germline V lookup: CDR1 SSHAT, CDR2 FNYEAQ (reference sequence). Measured with immunoSEQ multiplex PCR; TCRdb has only the in-frame clones, and not every one. The sample includes 65,000 to 95,000 clones, more than 85% of them seen just once. Study observations and caveats: Expanded clones were, on average, more numerous in CD8+ T cells than in CD4+. There was clonal expansion of CD4+ and CD8+ blood T cells by week 6 at 0.1 to 3.0 mg/kg.

The source was CD4+ or CD8+ T cells sorted from blood, collected in a trial of the OX40 agonist ivuxolimab. The TCR sequence derives from an adult with an advanced solid tumor such as melanoma, head and neck, liver or kidney cancer. This sequence joins TRBV7-7 and TRBJ2-1, with 8 bases that match TRBD1. The CDR3 sequence is CASSFQGAGEQFF. The CDR3 nucleotides are TGTGCTAGCAGTTTTCAGGGGGCAGGTGAGCAGTTCTTC.